These 20 T cell receptor beta chains share one sample of origin, sequenced in a study of blood T cell repertoires in COVID-19. Libraries were prepared by immunoSEQ multiplex PCR; TCRdb keeps only in-frame clonotypes and omits some of them. Among about 150,000 clones listed, around 80% were seen once. Sample: peripheral blood. The receptors originated from a woman aged 45-65 years in a cohort sampled during active or convalescent COVID-19.

This sequence joins TRBV25-1 and TRBJ1-2; unclear D gene. This CDR3 is built from 11 residues. Germline CDR1 MGHDK, CDR2 SYGVNS. The V end lost 9 bases, the J end lost 12 bases, and 17 bases lay between the germline ends. Here the CDR3 reads CASSGTGRHTF. The CDR3 DNA follows: TGTGCCAGTTCGGGAACTGGTCGCCACACCTTC.

The DNA for the CDR3 is TGTGCCAGCAGCCGCCGGACGGGACAGGGAAACACCATATATTTT. The encoded protein is CASSRRTGQGNTIYF. The chain links TRBV13 to TRBJ1-3; 7 bases fit TRBD1. Germline V lookup: CDR1 PRHDT, CDR2 FYEKMQ (reference sequence). The CDR3 runs 15 residues. Germline trimming cut 5 bases from V and 4 bases from J; bases unmatched to any gene: 8.

This clone appeared once. The V call is TRBV5-4, the J call TRBJ1-6; D is unclear. V shed 2 bases and J shed 2 bases, with 11 bases lying between them. Germline V CDR1 and CDR2: SGHNT, YYREEE (reference sequence). There are 16 residues in the CDR3. Written as DNA, the CDR3 is TGTGCCAGCAGCTTTGCCGGAGGAACCTATAATTCACCCCTCCACTTT. Protein: CASSFAGGTYNSPLHF.

The rearrangement links TRBV2 to TRBJ1-4; 7 bases are shared with TRBD1. V shed 6 bases, J shed 8 bases, and the junction held 9 bases outside the gene matches. The CDR3 runs 14 residues. The germline V gene has CDR1 SNHLY and CDR2 FYNNEI. CDR3 in DNA: TGTGCCAGCAGCTCCAGGGGGTTGAACGAAAAACTGTTTTTT. Translation gives CASSSRGLNEKLFF.

The chain is built from TRBV10-1 and TRBJ2-7; 10 positions agree with TRBD1. The V segment lost 3 bases and the J segment 4 bases; nucleotides outside the gene matches: 9. The CDR3 is 16 residues long. CDR1 is WNHNN, CDR2 SYGVQD, per germline (reference sequence). The CDR3 region has the DNA TGCGCCAGCAGTGACCCGACAGGGGGCATGTGGTACGAGCAGTACTTC. Its protein product is CASSDPTGGMWYEQYF.

The table lists this clone with a count of one. The V gene is TRBV25-1, the J gene TRBJ1-1; TRBD1 agrees at 8 bases. Per the germline V gene, CDR1 is MGHDK and CDR2 is SYGVNS. CDR3 size: 13 residues. With V trimmed by 9 bases and J by 2 bases, 5 bases remained unmatched. The CDR3 DNA reads TGTGCCAGGCGGACAGGGACTAACACTGAAGCTTTCTTT. This translates into CARRTGTNTEAFF. Based on the CDR3 plus reference TRBV25-1 and TRBJ1-1, the full variable domain is EADIYQTPRYLVIGTGKKITLECSQTMGHDKMYWYQQDPGMELHLIHYSYGVNSTEKGDLSSESTVSRIRTEHFPLTLESARPSHTSQYLCARRTGTNTEAFFGQGTRLTVV.

This clone was counted many times. The CDR3 region is CASSLDRGAYEQYF. CDR3 nucleotide sequence: TGTGCCAGCAGCTTGGACAGGGGAGCCTACGAGCAGTACTTC. V usage is TRBV5-4 and J usage is TRBJ2-7, with TRBD1 identical over 7 bases. This CDR3 comprises 14 residues. Unmatched junction bases numbered 2, after V lost 0 bases and J lost 2 bases. Germline V gene data show CDR1 as SGHNT and CDR2 as YYREEE (reference sequence).

Written as DNA, the CDR3 is TGTGCCTCTGCCTCGGACATTGGCGACGAGCAGTACTTC. Amino acids: CASASDIGDEQYF. The V gene is TRBV5-8, the J gene TRBJ2-7; D may be TRBD1 (5 bases). This CDR3 comprises 13 residues. Germline CDR1 SGHTS, CDR2 YDEGEE. The germline V and J ends were trimmed by 10 bases and 5 bases, with 19 bases remaining between them.

This clone was counted only a few times. The gene calls are TRBV6-5 and TRBJ2-5; 8 bases align to TRBD1. CDR1 is MNHEY, CDR2 SVGAGI, per germline. This CDR3 has 15 residues. V lost 6 bases, J lost 0 bases, and 6 bases stayed unmatched. This CDR3 is CASRLTGVYQETQYF. The CDR3 DNA follows: TGTGCCAGCAGGTTGACAGGGGTCTACCAAGAGACCCAGTACTTC.

The chain carries TRBV30 and TRBJ1-5; perhaps TRBD1 as D (5 bases). CDR1 and CDR2 from the germline V gene are GTSNPN and SVGIG (reference sequence). V dropped 3 bases and J dropped 0 bases, with 18 bases sitting between them. The CDR3 spans 17 residues. This CDR3 reads CAWSGSGLVDSNQPQHF. CDR3 bases: TGTGCCTGGAGCGGCTCAGGGTTGGTCGATAGCAATCAGCCCCAGCATTTT.

CDR3: CASRDRGTLDYGYTF. The CDR3 DNA reads as TGCGCCAGCAGAGACAGGGGAACCTTGGACTATGGCTACACCTTC. J is TRBJ1-2 and V is TRBV10-2, with 8 bases identical to TRBD1. Trimming removed 6 bases from V and 3 bases from J; junction bases left unmatched: 9. CDR1 is WSHSY, CDR2 SAAADI, per germline. The CDR3 is made up of 15 amino acids.

This clone is deemed medium-sized. The chain joins TRBV4-1 to TRBJ1-1; tentatively, D is TRBD1 (5 bases). Germline V gene lookup returns CDR1 MGHRA and CDR2 YSYEKL. The CDR3 is made up of 16 amino acids. V lost 3 bases to trimming and J lost 4 bases, with 18 bases between them. This CDR3 is CASSHPARSGGTEAFF. Written as DNA, the CDR3 is TGCGCCAGCAGCCACCCCGCCCGTTCGGGGGGCACTGAAGCTTTCTTT.

V and J are TRBV5-6 and TRBJ1-1, with D possibly being TRBD1 (5 bases). V shed 4 bases and J shed 3 bases, with 19 bases lying between them. CDR3 length: 16 amino acids. Germline-derived CDR1 and CDR2 are SGHDT and YYEEEE. The DNA for the CDR3 is TGTGCCAGCAGCCCGGATGGGGGGATGATGGACACTGAAGCTTTCTTT. Its protein is CASSPDGGMMDTEAFF.

The chain uses TRBV10-3 and TRBJ2-7; 8 bases fit TRBD1. This CDR3 spans 16 amino acids. Germline-derived CDR1 and CDR2 are ENHRY and SYGVKD. Trimming cost V 0 bases and J 5 bases; bases outside gene matches: 9. CDR3 bases: TGTGCCATCAGTGAGTCCGGAGGACAGGGTTGGGACGAGCAGTACTTC. It is translated as CAISESGGQGWDEQYF.

This clone turned up a few times. The V and J genes are TRBV12-3 or TRBV12-4 and TRBJ1-4; 8 bases line up with TRBD1. This CDR3 has 13 amino acids. With 6 bases clipped from V and 7 bases from J, the junction kept 4 bases outside the gene matches. As DNA, the CDR3 is TGTGCCAGCAGGAACAGGGGGGGTGAAAAACTGTTTTTT. Its translation is CASRNRGGEKLFF.

The chain carries TRBV5-6 and TRBJ1-4, with D possibly matching TRBD1 (6 bases). The germline V and J ends were trimmed by 5 bases and 7 bases, with 18 bases remaining between them. CDR3 length: 15 amino acids. CDR1 SGHDT and CDR2 YYEEEE come from the germline V gene. The CDR3 sequence: CASRGSGEGTEKLFF. The CDR3 nucleotides are TGTGCCAGCAGAGGATCAGGGGAAGGGACTGAAAAACTGTTTTTT.

V gene TRBV7-3 combines with J gene TRBJ2-2, with D unresolved. The CDR3 runs to 13 residues. Germline V gives CDR1 SGHTA, CDR2 FQGTGA. Trimming removed 4 bases from V and 0 bases from J, with 3 bases in between. The DNA of the CDR3 is TGTGCCAGCAGCTCCGCGAACACCGGGGAGCTGTTTTTT. Its translation: CASSSANTGELFF.

This chain uses TRBV6-1 with TRBJ2-7, with 11 bases aligning to TRBD2. The CDR3 is 15 residues long. CDR1 and CDR2 from the germline V gene are MNHNS and SASEGT. The junction had 4 bases not matched to a gene; V was cut back by 1 base and J by 5 bases. The CDR3 loop reads CASSEGHSGGDEQYF. The CDR3 coding sequence is TGTGCCAGCAGTGAAGGACATAGCGGGGGGGACGAGCAGTACTTC.

The chain uses TRBV5-5 and TRBJ1-2; the D gene is possibly TRBD1 (6 bases). CDR3 length: 15 residues. With 0 bases removed from V and 7 bases from J, the gap between germline ends came to 16 bases. CDR1 and CDR2 (germline): SGHKS, YYEKEE (reference sequence). The CDR3 protein is CASSLEGGGTFGYTF. DNA for the CDR3: TGTGCCAGCAGCTTGGAGGGGGGAGGGACCTTTGGCTACACCTTC.

V and J are TRBV3-1 (or the pseudogene TRBV3-2) and TRBJ1-2, with 8 bases aligning to TRBD1. Germline loops: CDR1 LGHDT, CDR2 YNNKEL (reference sequence). J lost 1 base, V lost 4 bases, and 11 bases had no gene match. The CDR3 loop spans 17 amino acids. The CDR3 nucleotides read TGTGCCAGCAGCCGACAGGGGCAGTTGCAGGTTAACTATGGCTACACCTTC. As protein: CASSRQGQLQVNYGYTF.